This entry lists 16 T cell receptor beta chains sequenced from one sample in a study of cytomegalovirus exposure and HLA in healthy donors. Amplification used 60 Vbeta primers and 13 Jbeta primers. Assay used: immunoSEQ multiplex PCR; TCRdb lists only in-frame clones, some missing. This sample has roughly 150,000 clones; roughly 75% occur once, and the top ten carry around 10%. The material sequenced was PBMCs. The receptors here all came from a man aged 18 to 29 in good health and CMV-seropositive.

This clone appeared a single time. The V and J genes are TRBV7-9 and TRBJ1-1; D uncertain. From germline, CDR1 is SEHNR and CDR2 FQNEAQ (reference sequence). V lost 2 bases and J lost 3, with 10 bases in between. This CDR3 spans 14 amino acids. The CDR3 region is CASSLTQVDTEAFF. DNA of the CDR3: TGTGCCAGCAGCTTAACTCAGGTGGACACTGAAGCTTTCTTT.

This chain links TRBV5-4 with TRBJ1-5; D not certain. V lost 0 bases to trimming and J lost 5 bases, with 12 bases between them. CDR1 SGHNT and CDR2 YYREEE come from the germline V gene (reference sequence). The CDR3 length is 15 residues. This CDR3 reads CASSLVFGSDQPQHF. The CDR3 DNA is TGTGCCAGCAGCTTGGTATTTGGCTCCGATCAGCCCCAGCATTTT.

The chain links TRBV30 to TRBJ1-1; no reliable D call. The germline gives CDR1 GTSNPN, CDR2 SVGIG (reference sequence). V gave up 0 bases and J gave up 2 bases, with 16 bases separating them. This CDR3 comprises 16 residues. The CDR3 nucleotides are TGTGCCTGGAGTGTACAAGCGGGGTCCGCTAACACTGAAGCTTTCTTT. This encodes CAWSVQAGSANTEAFF.

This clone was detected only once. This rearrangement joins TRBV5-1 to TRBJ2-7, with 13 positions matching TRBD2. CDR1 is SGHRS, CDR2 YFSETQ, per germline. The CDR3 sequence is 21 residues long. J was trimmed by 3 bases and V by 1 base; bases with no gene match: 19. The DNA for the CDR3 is TGCGCCAGCAGCTTGCCCCACCCATCGGGACTAGCGGGACTAAGAGGCTACGAGCAGTACTTC. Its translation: CASSLPHPSGLAGLRGYEQYF.

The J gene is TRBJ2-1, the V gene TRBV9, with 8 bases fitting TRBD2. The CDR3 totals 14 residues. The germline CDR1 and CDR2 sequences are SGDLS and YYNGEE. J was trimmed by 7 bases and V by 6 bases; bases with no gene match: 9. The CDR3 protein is CASKRSGSGNEQFF. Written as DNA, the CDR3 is TGTGCCAGCAAACGGAGCGGGAGTGGTAATGAGCAGTTCTTC.

Here the CDR3 reads CASSEALGTSGSTDTQYF. Here the CDR3 DNA reads TGTGCCAGCAGTGAGGCGTTAGGGACTAGCGGAAGCACAGATACGCAGTATTTT. This rearrangement joins TRBV2 to TRBJ2-3; 11 bases line up with TRBD2. With 3 bases clipped from V and 0 bases from J, the junction kept 8 bases outside the gene matches. Looked up from germline, CDR1 is SNHLY and CDR2 is FYNNEI. The CDR3 spans 18 residues. Full variable domain (rest looked up from reference TRBV2 and TRBJ2-3): EPEVTQTPSHQVTQMGQEVILRCVPISNHLYFYWYRQILGQKVEFLVSFYNNEISEKSEIFDDQFSVERPDGSNFTLKIRSTKLEDSAMYFCASSEALGTSGSTDTQYFGPGTRLTVL.

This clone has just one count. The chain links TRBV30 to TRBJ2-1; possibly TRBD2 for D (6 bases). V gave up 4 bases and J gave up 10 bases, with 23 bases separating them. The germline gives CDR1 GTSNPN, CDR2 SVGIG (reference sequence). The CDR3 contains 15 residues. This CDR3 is CAWKSGTSRSGEQFF. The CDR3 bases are TGTGCCTGGAAATCCGGGACTTCCCGATCAGGGGAGCAGTTCTTC.

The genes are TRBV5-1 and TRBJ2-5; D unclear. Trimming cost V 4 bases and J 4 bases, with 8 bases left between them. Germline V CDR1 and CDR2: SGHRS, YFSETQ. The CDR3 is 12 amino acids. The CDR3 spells CASSPVRETQYF. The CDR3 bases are TGCGCCAGCAGCCCGGTCCGAGAGACCCAGTACTTC.

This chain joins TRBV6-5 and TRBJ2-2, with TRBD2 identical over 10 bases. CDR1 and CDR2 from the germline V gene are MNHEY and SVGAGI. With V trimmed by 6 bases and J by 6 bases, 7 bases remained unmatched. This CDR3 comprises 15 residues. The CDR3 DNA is TGTGCCAGCAGCGCAGCGGGAGGGCCCTCCGGGGAGCTGTTTTTT. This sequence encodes CASSAAGGPSGELFF.

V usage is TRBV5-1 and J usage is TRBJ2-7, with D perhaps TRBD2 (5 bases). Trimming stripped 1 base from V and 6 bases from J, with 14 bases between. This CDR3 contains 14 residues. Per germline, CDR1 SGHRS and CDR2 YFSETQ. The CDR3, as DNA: TGCGCCAGCAGCTTGCTATCACTAGAGAGCGAGCAGTACTTC. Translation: CASSLLSLESEQYF.

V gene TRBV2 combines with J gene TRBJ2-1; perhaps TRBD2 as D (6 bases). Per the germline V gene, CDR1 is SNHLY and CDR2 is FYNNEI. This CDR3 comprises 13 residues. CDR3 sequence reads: CASPVGGYNEQFF. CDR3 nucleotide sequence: TGTGCATCTCCCGTGGGGGGTTACAATGAGCAGTTCTTC.

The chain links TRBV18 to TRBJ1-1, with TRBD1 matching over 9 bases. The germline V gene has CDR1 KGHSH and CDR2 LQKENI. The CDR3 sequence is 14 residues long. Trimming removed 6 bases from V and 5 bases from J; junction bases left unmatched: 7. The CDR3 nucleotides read TGTGCCAGCTCTTATGGGACAGGGAGGACTGAAGCTTTCTTT. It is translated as CASSYGTGRTEAFF. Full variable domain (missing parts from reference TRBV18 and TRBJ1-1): NAGVMQNPRHLVRRRGQEARLRCSPMKGHSHVYWYRQLPEEGLKFMVYLQKENIIDESGMPKERFSAEFPKEGPSILRIQQVVRGDSAAYFCASSYGTGRTEAFFGQGTRLTVV.

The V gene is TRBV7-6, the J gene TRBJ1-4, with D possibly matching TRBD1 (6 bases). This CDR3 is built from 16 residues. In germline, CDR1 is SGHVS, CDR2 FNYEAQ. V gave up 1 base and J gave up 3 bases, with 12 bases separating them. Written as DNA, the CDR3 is TGTGCCAGCAGCTTAGGCTCAGGGACATCTAATGAAAAACTGTTTTTT. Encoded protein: CASSLGSGTSNEKLFF.

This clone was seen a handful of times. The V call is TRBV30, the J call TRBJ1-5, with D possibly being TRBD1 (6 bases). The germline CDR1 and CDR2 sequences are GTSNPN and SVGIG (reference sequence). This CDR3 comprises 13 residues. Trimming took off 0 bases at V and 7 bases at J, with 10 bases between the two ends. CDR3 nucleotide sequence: TGTGCCTGGAGTGTAAGGGGGGGCCAGCCCCAGCATTTT. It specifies CAWSVRGGQPQHF.

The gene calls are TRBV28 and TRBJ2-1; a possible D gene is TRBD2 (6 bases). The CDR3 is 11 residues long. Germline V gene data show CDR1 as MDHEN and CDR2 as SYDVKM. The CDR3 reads CGAGTYNEQFF. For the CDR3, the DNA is TGTGGGGCGGGAACCTACAATGAGCAGTTCTTC.

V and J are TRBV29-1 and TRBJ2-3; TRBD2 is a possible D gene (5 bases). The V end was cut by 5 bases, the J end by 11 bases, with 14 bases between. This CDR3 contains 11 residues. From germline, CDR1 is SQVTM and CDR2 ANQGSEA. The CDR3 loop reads CSVLTRVGQYF. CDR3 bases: TGCAGCGTTCTTACTAGGGTCGGGCAGTATTTT.